The next 8 T cell receptor beta chains were all read from a single sample in a study of Graves' ophthalmopathy and Graves' hyperthyroidism. Transcripts of RNA were the source for amplifying TCR beta CDR3 regions. Following a first-round RT-PCR that used HTBI primers, a second-round multiplex PCR was carried out. Each CDR3 protein is one row after TCRdb ran MiXCR on the multiplex PCR reads. Counted here are almost 750,000 distinct CDR3 sequences, around 40% occurring once; the ten biggest clones make up around 40%. Sequencing was performed on peripheral blood. The receptors stem from an adult man with Graves' ophthalmopathy.

As for this clonotype: A read error may explain this, as a much larger clone is one base away. The chain combines TRBV9 with TRBJ1-6; 7 nucleotides line up with TRBD1. Looked up from germline, CDR1 is SGDLS and CDR2 is YYNGEE. CDR3 size: 14 residues. Trimming at V came to 0 bases and at J to 7 bases, leaving 1 base not matched to a gene. Here the CDR3 DNA reads TGTGCCAGCAGCGTAGTACAGGGGAATTCACCCCTCCACTTT. Encoded protein: CASSVVQGNSPLHF.

In the case of this clonotype: Just one base apart from a much larger clone, this may be a read error. The chain employs TRBV7-9 and TRBJ1-2; TRBD1 matches at 7 bases. The CDR3 runs to 14 residues. The germline gives CDR1 SEHNR, CDR2 FQNEAQ (reference sequence). CDR3 residues: CASSGTQGIDGCTF. DNA for the CDR3: TGTGCCAGCAGCGGGACACAGGGGATCGATGGCTGCACCTTC.

The V call is TRBV7-3, the J call TRBJ2-2, with 8 bases that match TRBD2. The J segment lost 6 bases and the V segment lost 1 base, leaving 7 bases of the junction unmatched. This CDR3 region has 16 residues. The V gene's germline CDR1 is SGHTA and CDR2 FQGTGA. CDR3 loop: CASSLRPGLGSGELFF. The DNA for the CDR3 is TGTGCCAGCAGCTTAAGGCCGGGACTAGGATCCGGGGAGCTGTTTTTT. Together with reference TRBV7-3 and TRBJ2-2, the CDR3 gives the full variable domain: GAGVSQTPSNKVTEKGKYVELRCDPISGHTALYWYRQSLGQGPEFLIYFQGTGAADDSGLPNDRFFAVRPEGSVSTLKIQRTERGDSAVYLCASSLRPGLGSGELFFGEGSRLTVL.

Comments on this clonotype: The germline gene is not matched at one end of the junction; a read error may be the cause. V usage is TRBV19 and J usage is TRBJ1-5; TRBD1 agrees at 9 bases. CDR1 and CDR2 (germline): LNHDA, SQIVND (reference sequence). CDR3 length equals 15 residues. The CDR3 loop reads CASSLTGGAGQPHHF. CDR3 DNA sequence: TGTGCCAGCAGCTTAACAGGGGGCGCGGGTCAGCCCCATCATTTT.

This clonotype showed up just a few times. The CDR3 DNA sequence: TGCAGTGCTAGAGACCCTAGCGGGGGGGCCGGCGAGACCCAGTACTTC. It yields the protein CSARDPSGGAGETQYF. This chain joins TRBV20-1 and TRBJ2-5; 12 bases map to TRBD2. The CDR3 sequence is 16 residues long. The junction had 7 bases not matched to a gene; V was cut back by 0 bases and J by 5 bases. Per germline, CDR1 DFQATT and CDR2 SNEGSKA (reference sequence).

As for this clonotype: Possible read error: a much larger clone is one base away. The CDR3 DNA follows: TGTGCCAGCAGCTTAGGGGCAGTTAGCTCACCCCTCCACTTT. Protein product: CASSLGAVSSPLHF. The J gene is TRBJ1-6, the V gene TRBV7-4; the D is unclear. The V and J ends lost 1 base and 10 bases respectively, with 11 bases between them. Germline V gene sequence: CDR1 SGHVT, CDR2 SQSDAQ. CDR3 size: 14 residues. Looking up the rest from reference TRBV7-4 and TRBJ1-6 gives the full variable domain: GAGVSQSPRYKVAKRGRDVALRCDSISGHVTLYWYRQTLGQGSEVLTYSQSDAQRDKSGRPSGRFSAERPERSVSTLKIQRTEQGDSAVYLCASSLGAVSSPLHFGNGTRLTVT.

The chain combines TRBV2 with TRBJ1-5; TRBD1 matches 8 bases. V was pared by 5 bases and J by 5 bases, with 14 bases of the junction left unmatched. In germline, CDR1 is SNHLY, CDR2 FYNNEI. The CDR3 spans 17 residues. The CDR3 DNA reads as TGTGCCAGCAGTCGTGACAGGGGCCCCCCGGTGGATCAGCCCCAGCATTTT. Protein: CASSRDRGPPVDQPQHF.

In this sample, this clonotype turned up many times. This chain joins TRBV2 and TRBJ2-5; D uncertain. V was trimmed by 2 bases and J by 5 bases, leaving 12 bases between them. The CDR3 loop spans 14 amino acids. Germline V gives CDR1 SNHLY, CDR2 FYNNEI. CDR3 amino acids: CASSESLLGETQYF. The CDR3 region has the DNA TGTGCCAGCAGTGAATCTTTACTGGGGGAGACCCAGTACTTC.